This T cell receptor (beta chain) derives from a study of CD8 T cells in Susac syndrome. Overall study context: Among the Susac syndrome patients who underwent sequencing, roughly 6 had clinically active disease, while about eight of them were in remission. Broader study findings: Only a relatively small number of individuals were included in the TCR sequencing and HLA analysis.

TEMRA cells were FACS-enriched and CD8+ and CD4+ T cells negatively isolated. Trimming took 2 bases from V and 4 from J, leaving 9 bases between them. Looked up from germline, CDR1 is SGHDT and CDR2 is YYEEEE. The CDR3 extends over 13 amino acids. A quantity of 0.5 to 1 ug RNA underwent reverse transcription using random hexamers. Multiplex PCR with immunoSEQ amplified the TCR beta CDR3 across 54 Vbeta and 13 Jbeta. TCRdb processed the immunoSEQ multiplex PCR reads anew with MiXCR; each CDR3 protein has one entry. The repertoire holds more than 150,000 distinct CDR3 sequences, with 95% as singletons. The table lists this clonotype with a count of one. No antigen is known for it.

The V and J genes are TRBV5-6 and TRBJ2-5; D is unclear. The receptor comes from a human donor with Susac syndrome. The sequenced sample was CD8+ T cells from PBMCs. This CDR3 reads CASSLGSSETQYF. In DNA, the CDR3 is TGTGCCAGCAGCTTAGGCTCTTCAGAGACCCAGTACTTC.